This entry lists 13 T cell receptor beta chains sequenced from one sample in a study of response to subunit inactivated influenza vaccine. From the RT-PCR reads, TCRdb called clonotypes with MiXCR, one entry per CDR3 protein. The repertoire includes about 540,000 distinct CDR3 sequences, around a quarter of them detected once, and 2.5% to 3% sits in the top ten. These data also formed part of another study, on T cells expressing NK-cell markers. This second study notes: It was by 5'RACE template switching with UMIs that TCR beta cDNA was made.

The sequences come from CD4+ T cells sorted from PBMCs, collected roughly 12 days after vaccination. These receptors originate from a man in his forties or fifties who received an inactivated influenza vaccine.

This clonotype was counted only a few times. The chain is built from TRBV20-1 and TRBJ2-5, with D perhaps matching TRBD2 (6 bases). From germline, CDR1 is DFQATT and CDR2 SNEGSKA (reference sequence). V lost 7 bases, J lost 0 bases, and 9 bases lay in between. CDR3 length equals 12 residues. In nucleotides, the CDR3 is TGCAGTGGGGACTCAAACCAAGAGACCCAGTACTTC. As protein: CSGDSNQETQYF.

The chain uses TRBV20-1 and TRBJ2-7; 14 bases line up with TRBD2. CDR3 length: 13 amino acids. The V gene end was trimmed by 5 bases and the J gene end by 3 bases; junction bases not matched to a gene: 0. Germline V gives CDR1 DFQATT, CDR2 SNEGSKA (reference sequence). CDR3 DNA: TGCAGTGCTGGACTAGCGGGGGGCTACGAGCAGTACTTC. It is translated as CSAGLAGGYEQYF.

The V call is TRBV28, the J call TRBJ1-2; D ambiguous. V was pared by 3 bases and J by 2 bases, with 16 bases between. The CDR3 runs to 16 residues. Germline CDR1 is MDHEN and CDR2 is SYDVKM. The DNA for the CDR3 is TGTGCCAGCAGTTTTCCCTCCTTGACTTACAACTATGGCTACACCTTC. It translates to CASSFPSLTYNYGYTF.

The rearrangement uses TRBV7-2 and TRBJ2-7; 15 bases are shared with TRBD2. CDR1 is SGHTA, CDR2 FQGNSA, per germline. The CDR3 consists of 17 residues. V lost 4 bases to trimming and J lost 3 bases; unmatched junction nucleotides: 7. The CDR3 DNA follows: TGTGCCAGCAGCTCCGGGACTAGCGGGAGGCTCGACTACGAGCAGTACTTC. The encoded protein is CASSSGTSGRLDYEQYF.

The chain joins TRBV12-3 or TRBV12-4 to TRBJ2-5; no clear D gene. This CDR3 is 13 amino acids long. With 3 bases removed from V and 5 bases from J, the gap between germline ends came to 10 bases. The CDR3, as DNA: TGTGCCAGCAGTTTTGGAGCTCGGGAGACCCAGTACTTC. Protein sequence: CASSFGARETQYF.

This clonotype was seen more than once but under ten times. This chain connects TRBV18 to TRBJ1-1; D is unclear. The CDR3 has 13 amino acids. Deletions cut 4 bases from V and 4 bases from J, with 10 bases between. Germline assignment: CDR1 KGHSH and CDR2 LQKENI. CDR3 coding DNA: TGTGCCAGCTCACTTGACACCACCACTGAAGCTTTCTTT. Amino acids: CASSLDTTTEAFF.

This clonotype turned up a few times. The rearrangement uses TRBV5-5 and TRBJ2-1, with 9 bases matching TRBD1. V gave up 0 bases and J gave up 7 bases; unmatched junction bases: 2. CDR1 is SGHKS, CDR2 YYEKEE, per germline (reference sequence). The CDR3 has 14 residues. Written as DNA, the CDR3 is TGTGCCAGCAGCTTGGCCGGGACAGGGAATGAGCAGTTCTTC. Residues: CASSLAGTGNEQFF.

V is TRBV11-2 and J is TRBJ2-5; D is perhaps TRBD1 (5 bases). Trimming pared 2 bases from V and 7 bases from J, leaving 14 bases between. The germline V gene encodes CDR1 SGHAT and CDR2 FQNNGV. The CDR3 is 14 amino acids. This chain's CDR3 is CASSLRTRGGTQYF. CDR3 DNA: TGTGCCAGCAGCTTACGTACAAGGGGCGGGACCCAGTACTTC.

The V gene is TRBV4-2, the J gene TRBJ2-5; D is ambiguous. This CDR3 contains 18 residues. Trimming pared 1 base from V and 2 bases from J, leaving 20 bases between. Germline lookup yields CDR1 LGHNA and CDR2 YNFKEQ. The CDR3 spells CASSQVVSPRPEQETQYF. Written as DNA, the CDR3 is TGTGCCAGCAGCCAAGTCGTGTCCCCTCGACCGGAGCAAGAGACCCAGTACTTC.

The sample holds a few counts of this clonotype. The rearrangement uses TRBV20-1 and TRBJ2-1; D might be TRBD2 (7 bases). The germline V gene encodes CDR1 DFQATT and CDR2 SNEGSKA (reference sequence). The V and J ends lost 0 bases and 12 bases respectively, with 18 bases between them. This CDR3 region has 14 residues. Here the CDR3 DNA reads TGCAGTGCTAGAGATGGTAGGGGGGGGGTGTCGCAGTTCTTC. The encoded protein is CSARDGRGGVSQFF.

The sample holds a few counts of this clonotype. The chain combines TRBV20-1 with TRBJ2-7; D is undetermined. Trimming shortened V by 3 bases and J by 0 bases, and 15 bases separated the two germline ends. CDR1 and CDR2 from the germline V gene are DFQATT and SNEGSKA (reference sequence). The CDR3 runs 15 residues. CDR3 residues: CSARRMSQSSYEQYF. The CDR3 nucleotides are TGCAGTGCTAGGAGGATGTCACAAAGCTCCTACGAGCAGTACTTC.

In its sample, this clonotype was seen a few times. This chain uses TRBV4-2 with TRBJ1-6, with 9 bases matching TRBD1. Trimming cost V 1 base and J 11 bases; bases outside gene matches: 9. Per germline, CDR1 LGHNA and CDR2 YNFKEQ. This CDR3 has 16 residues. CDR3 sequence (DNA): TGTGCCAGCAGCCAAGGCACCGGGACAGGGAGGACACCCCTCCACTTT. Protein product: CASSQGTGTGRTPLHF.

V is TRBV5-5 and J is TRBJ2-7; the match to TRBD1 covers 7 bases. Trimming at V came to 7 bases and at J to 0 bases, leaving 4 bases not matched to a gene. Germline CDR1 and CDR2: SGHKS and YYEKEE (reference sequence). The CDR3 runs 13 residues. The DNA of the CDR3 is TGTGCCAGCGCCGGGACAGTCTCCTACGAGCAGTACTTC. Translated, it gives CASAGTVSYEQYF.